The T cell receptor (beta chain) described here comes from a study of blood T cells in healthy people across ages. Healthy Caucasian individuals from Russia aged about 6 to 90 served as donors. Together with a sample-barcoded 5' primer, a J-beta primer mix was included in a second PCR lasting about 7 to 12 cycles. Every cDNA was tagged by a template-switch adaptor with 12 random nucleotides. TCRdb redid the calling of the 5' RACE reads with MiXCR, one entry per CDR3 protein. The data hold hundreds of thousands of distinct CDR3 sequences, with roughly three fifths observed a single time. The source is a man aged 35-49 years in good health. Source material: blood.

CDR3 amino acids: CASTVGLNTEAFF. CDR3 bases: TGTGCCAGCACGGTCGGATTGAACACTGAAGCTTTCTTT. The J gene is TRBJ1-1, the V gene TRBV6-1; D remains unclear. The V end lost 7 bases, the J end lost 0 bases, and 9 bases lay between the germline ends. This CDR3 spans 13 amino acids. Germline values: CDR1 MNHNS, CDR2 SASEGT.